The present T cell receptor (beta chain) was sequenced within a study of cytomegalovirus exposure and HLA in healthy donors. On the study more broadly: Most genotyped donors, 81% of 300 to 400, had Caucasian-associated genetic ancestry. Whole-study findings and limits: A prior analysis recorded that most TCR beta V segments were productive about 87% or about 30% of the time.

To note about this clone: Antigen unknown.

Both 60 Vbeta primers and 13 Jbeta primers went into the PCR. Sequencing was performed with immunoSEQ multiplex PCR; in TCRdb, only in-frame clones are kept and a portion is missing. The sample lists some 60,000 clones, roughly 80% occurring once. The sequence was collected from a woman between 40 and 55 years old in good health and CMV-seronegative. The specimen was PBMCs.

The CDR3 DNA follows: TGTGCCAGCAGTCCACGACTTAACTATGGCTACACCTTC. It yields the protein CASSPRLNYGYTF. The chain carries TRBV28 and TRBJ1-2; D uncertain. Trimming pared 5 bases from V and 1 base from J, leaving 8 bases between. The CDR3 extends over 13 amino acids. Per the germline V gene, CDR1 is MDHEN and CDR2 is SYDVKM.